This T cell receptor (beta chain) was found in a study of shared T cell receptors in the human thymus. Sequencing was performed with immunoSEQ multiplex PCR; in TCRdb, only in-frame clones are kept and a portion is missing. The sample has about 380,000 clones, around 93% seen once; the top ten hold roughly 0.02%. Germline CDR1 and CDR2: MDHEN and SYDVKM. The CDR3 runs to 16 residues. Trimming took 4 bases from V and 2 from J, leaving 15 bases between them. The clonotype originates from a human donor. Material: thymocytes. The chain joins TRBV28 to TRBJ1-5; D possibly corresponds to TRBD1 (5 bases). The DNA of the CDR3 is TGTGCCAGCAGTTCCCGGGGCCAAGGGGGCAATCAGCCCCAGCATTTT. It specifies CASSSRGQGGNQPQHF.